This T cell receptor beta chain was sequenced for a study of neurological immune-mediated disorders. Study results and limitations: The multiple sclerosis repertoire cluster showed no association with any clinical or MRI feature. The authors stated that larger cohorts are needed. The study found the most TCR clonal expansion in HTLV-1-associated myelopathy and the least in multiple sclerosis, below healthy controls.

The method for making cDNA was 5'RACE, and it used 10-nucleotide random UMIs. TCRdb analysed the 5' RACE reads with MiXCR anew, one entry per CDR3 protein. The sample includes tens of thousands of distinct CDR3 sequences, almost 3.5% seen only once; the top ten take roughly 3.7%. The unsorted libraries had their origin in 2 million PBMCs stored at -80 C. The table lists this clonotype with many counts. The antigen is undetermined. Germline CDR1 reads DFQATT; CDR2 reads SNEGSKA (reference sequence). Trimming took 5 bases from V and 1 from J, leaving 15 bases between them. This CDR3 is built from 15 residues.

The source material was PBMCs. The receptor was derived from a man aged 40-49 years with multiple sclerosis. V usage is TRBV20-1 and J usage is TRBJ2-4; perhaps TRBD1 as D (6 bases). The CDR3 protein is CSALTGIEAKNIQYF. Here the CDR3 DNA reads TGCAGTGCTTTAACAGGGATTGAGGCCAAAAACATTCAGTACTTC.